Detailed here is one T cell receptor beta chain. Antigen unknown. PCR primers comprised 60 Vbeta and 13 Jbeta primers. Clones were sequenced by immunoSEQ multiplex PCR, and TCRdb holds only the in-frame ones, with some missing. Of about 160,000 clones detected, 75% to 85% appear once; the ten largest clones hold about 13%. The data are from a study of cytomegalovirus exposure and HLA in healthy donors. Study summary: Most genotyped donors, around 78% of 350 to 500, had Caucasian-associated genetic ancestry.

General study points: The authors later found HLA-associated TCR beta chains more clonally expanded than equally common others.

Germline CDR1 is SGHVS and CDR2 is FNYEAQ. The CDR3 is 17 residues long. Trimming removed 1 base from V and 6 bases from J, with 18 bases in between. This chain uses TRBV7-6 with TRBJ2-2, with TRBD1 as a possible D gene (6 bases). The receptor's source is a woman aged 45-65 years in good health and CMV-seronegative. Source material: PBMCs. The CDR3 nucleotides are TGTGCCAGCAGCTTAGGCCCAGGGGTGGGCAAGTCCGGGGAGCTGTTTTTT. This sequence encodes CASSLGPGVGKSGELFF.